This entry is about one T cell receptor (beta chain). Antigen: not known. CD8+CD57+ cell expansion, shown by flow cytometry, had occurred in the patients selected for sequencing. Among the patients, all had severe acquired aplastic anemia. Template material for TCR beta VDJ and CDR3 profiling consisted of genomic DNA. Each CDR3 protein gets one entry after TCRdb re-called the reads with MiXCR. The sample contains about 190,000 distinct CDR3 sequences, 48% of which appear only once. CDR1 SGHTA and CDR2 FQGNSA come from the germline V gene. The CDR3 runs 16 residues. Losses at the gene ends were 5 bases for V and 4 bases for J; bases not matched to a gene: 9. This sample stems from a study of CD8+CD57+ T cells in acquired aplastic anemia. Study details: CD4+ and CD8+ cells, once sorted, gave DNA averaging roughly 3 ug.

The study, taken as a whole, reports: Significant differences in CD8+ Simpson's diversity were not observed between patients and controls. Fewer than 30 shared CD8+ CDR3s appeared highly expressed within patients' immunodominant clones.

The specimen sequenced was sorted CD4+, CD8+, or CD8+CD57+ T cells (not recorded which) from PBMCs. V usage is TRBV7-2 and J usage is TRBJ2-3, with TRBD2 matching 10 bases. This receptor was obtained from a human donor with aplastic anemia. The CDR3 loop is CASSQIAGGSSDTQYF. Here the CDR3 DNA reads TGTGCCAGCAGCCAAATAGCGGGGGGAAGCTCAGATACGCAGTATTTT.